Presented here are 26 T cell receptor beta chains from one specimen sequenced in a study of neurological immune-mediated disorders. TCRdb independently ran MiXCR on the 5' RACE reads; one entry per CDR3 protein. The sample has approximately 100,000 distinct CDR3 sequences, around 3.3% seen once; the top ten hold roughly 6%. Sequenced input: PBMCs. Receptor source: a woman aged 18-29 years with multiple sclerosis.

This clonotype showed up many times. The J gene is TRBJ1-5, the V gene TRBV4-1; D is possibly TRBD1 (6 bases). The CDR3 is 15 amino acids. CDR1 is MGHRA, CDR2 YSYEKL, per germline. V gave up 4 bases and J gave up 0 bases, with 10 bases separating them. This chain's CDR3 is CASSRGQFSNQPQHF. The CDR3 bases are TGCGCCAGCAGCCGCGGACAGTTTAGCAATCAGCCCCAGCATTTT.

This clonotype was observed many times. Here the CDR3 DNA reads TGCAGCGTTAGCAATGAGCAGTTCTTC. Its translation: CSVSNEQFF. The rearrangement joins TRBV29-1 to TRBJ2-1; D uncertain. CDR1 is SQVTM and CDR2 is ANQGSEA in the germline V gene. Trimming removed 5 bases from V and 6 bases from J, with 2 bases in between. This CDR3 has 9 amino acids.

This clonotype was seen repeatedly, ten times or more. The chain is built from TRBV5-5 and TRBJ2-2; 7 bases fit TRBD2. Germline V CDR1 and CDR2: SGHKS, YYEKEE (reference sequence). The CDR3 contains 15 residues. V shed 9 bases and J 4 bases; nucleotides not matched to a gene: 12. The CDR3 reads CATSGRGSGTGELFF. Written as DNA, the CDR3 is TGTGCCACCTCAGGGCGGGGGAGTGGCACCGGGGAGCTGTTTTTT.

This clonotype was detected a few times. This sequence joins TRBV5-6 and TRBJ2-6; no definite D call. The CDR3 consists of 13 residues. The V and J ends lost 6 bases and 2 bases respectively, with 6 bases between them. Germline values: CDR1 SGHDT, CDR2 YYEEEE. This CDR3 is CASNIPGANVLTF. CDR3 sequence (DNA): TGTGCCAGCAACATCCCTGGGGCCAACGTCCTGACTTTC.

This clonotype was seen at least ten times. The rearrangement joins TRBV12-3 or TRBV12-4 to TRBJ2-3; TRBD2 matches 8 bases. V gave up 3 bases and J gave up 2 bases; unmatched junction bases: 10. The CDR3 totals 17 residues. The CDR3 region is CASSFMGTRAITDTQYF. The DNA of the CDR3 is TGTGCCAGCAGTTTCATGGGGACTAGAGCAATCACAGATACGCAGTATTTT.

The chain carries TRBV12-3 or TRBV12-4 and TRBJ1-2; no definite D call. The CDR3 totals 14 residues. Between the trimmed V and J ends, which lost 2 bases and 4 bases, there was a span of 11 bases. CDR3 sequence: CASSLSGSSYGYTF. CDR3 sequence (DNA): TGTGCCAGCAGTTTATCGGGCAGCTCCTATGGCTACACCTTC.

The rearrangement links TRBV11-3 to TRBJ2-2; TRBD2 is a possible D gene (6 bases). Germline-derived CDR1 and CDR2 are SGHNT and YENEEA. V lost 1 base and J 5 bases, leaving 14 bases between the germline ends. The CDR3 is 16 amino acids. CDR3 bases: TGTGCCAGCAGCTTAGTGACGGGAGTTCGAACCGGGGAGCTGTTTTTT. Its translation: CASSLVTGVRTGELFF.

Only a few counts were recorded for this clonotype. The chain joins TRBV6-2 or TRBV6-3 to TRBJ2-2; TRBD2 matches 11 bases. The V gene's germline CDR1 is MNHEY and CDR2 SVGEGT. CDR3 length equals 16 residues. V lost 6 bases to trimming and J lost 5 bases; unmatched junction nucleotides: 8. The CDR3 region has the DNA TGTGCCAGCAGACCACTAGCGGGAGAAGGGACCGGGGAGCTGTTTTTT. This sequence encodes CASRPLAGEGTGELFF.

This clonotype was detected many times. At one boundary the junction diverges from the germline segment, which might be a read error. The rearrangement uses TRBV29-1 and TRBJ2-5, with 8 bases aligning to TRBD2. There are 12 residues in the CDR3. The V gene's germline CDR1 is SQVTM and CDR2 ANQGSEA. For the CDR3, the DNA is TGCAGCGTTTGGCTAGCGGGCCATGTGGGGGACTTC. It translates to CSVWLAGHVGDF.

This clonotype was detected ten times or more. The chain links TRBV20-1 to TRBJ1-1, with a possible D match to TRBD1 (5 bases). This CDR3 comprises 13 residues. V was shortened by 5 bases and J by 7 bases, with 17 bases between the two germline ends. Per the germline V gene, CDR1 is DFQATT and CDR2 is SNEGSKA (reference sequence). CDR3 sequence reads: CSAVYTGLGEAFF. CDR3 bases: TGCAGTGCTGTATATACGGGACTGGGTGAAGCTTTCTTT.

This clonotype appeared many times. The chain recombines TRBV7-9 with TRBJ1-1; D ambiguous. Per the germline V gene, CDR1 is SEHNR and CDR2 is FQNEAQ (reference sequence). The CDR3 is 19 residues long. The CDR3: CAPPWRRQGRAKMNTEAFF. The CDR3 region has the DNA TGTGCGCCCCCTTGGCGGCGGCAAGGTAGGGCCAAAATGAACACTGAAGCTTTCTTT.

Ten or more counts support this clonotype. V and J are TRBV9 and TRBJ2-2; no firm D call. Germline loops: CDR1 SGDLS, CDR2 YYNGEE. The V end lost 3 bases, the J end lost 0 bases, and 9 bases lay between the germline ends. The CDR3 is 15 residues long. The CDR3 region has the DNA TGTGCCAGCAGCGAGCCCATCGCGAACACCGGGGAGCTGTTTTTT. This encodes CASSEPIANTGELFF. The variable domain in full, with the rest retrieved from reference TRBV9 and TRBJ2-2, is DSGVTQTPKHLITATGQRVTLRCSPRSGDLSVYWYQQSLDQGLQFLIQYYNGEERAKGNILERFSAQQFPDLHSELNLSSLELGDSALYFCASSEPIANTGELFFGEGSRLTVL.

This clonotype was picked up many times. V usage is TRBV5-1 and J usage is TRBJ2-5; D gene uncertain. CDR3 size: 15 residues. CDR1 and CDR2 (germline): SGHRS, YFSETQ. V lost 0 bases to trimming and J lost 5 bases, with 14 bases between them. The CDR3 loop is CASSLAGQIMETQYF. The CDR3, as DNA: TGCGCCAGCAGCTTGGCCGGGCAGATCATGGAGACCCAGTACTTC.

This clonotype was counted many times. The rearrangement links TRBV20-1 to TRBJ1-1; D gene uncertain. CDR3 length equals 11 residues. CDR1 and CDR2 from the germline V gene are DFQATT and SNEGSKA (reference sequence). With 0 bases removed from V and 6 bases from J, the gap between germline ends came to 5 bases. The CDR3 DNA sequence: TGCAGTGCTAGAGAGGTTGCTGAAGCTTTCTTT. Encoded protein: CSAREVAEAFF.

Details on this clonotype: Being one base from a much bigger clone, this may be a read error. The rearrangement links TRBV10-3 to TRBJ2-1; D remains unclear. V lost 0 bases, J lost 15 bases, and 12 bases lay in between. The CDR3 extends over 12 amino acids. In germline, CDR1 is ENHRY, CDR2 SYGVKD. In DNA form, the CDR3 reads TGTGCCATCAGTGAGTCGGTGCGTCAACCGTTCTTC. Its protein is CAISESVRQPFF.

This clonotype was recorded many times. The chain joins TRBV7-9 to TRBJ2-7; D perhaps matches TRBD2 (5 bases). Between the trimmed V and J ends, which lost 1 base and 7 bases, there was a span of 17 bases. This CDR3 has 15 amino acids. The germline V gene has CDR1 SEHNR and CDR2 FQNEAQ (reference sequence). The CDR3 here is CASSLVGLGQGEQYF. CDR3 DNA: TGTGCCAGCAGCTTAGTTGGACTGGGCCAAGGTGAGCAGTACTTC.

This clonotype was recorded many times. This rearrangement joins TRBV27 to TRBJ2-7; 8 nucleotides match TRBD1. This CDR3 has 18 residues. The germline V gene has CDR1 MNHEY and CDR2 SMNVEV (reference sequence). The V and J ends lost 5 bases and 4 bases, in that order; junction bases with no gene match: 19. CDR3: CASSPLGQGAKIDYEQYF. CDR3 sequence (DNA): TGTGCCAGCAGTCCCCTGGGGCAGGGGGCGAAGATAGATTACGAGCAGTACTTC.

This clonotype has at least ten counts. The chain joins TRBV6-1 to TRBJ1-6; TRBD1 aligns across 9 bases. Germline V lookup: CDR1 MNHNS, CDR2 SASEGT. After removal of 4 bases from V and 9 bases from J, the junction contained 4 bases not matched to a gene. The CDR3 runs to 14 residues. CDR3 sequence (DNA): TGTGCCAGCAGTGGCCGGGACAGGGTTTCACCCCTCCACTTT. Amino acid sequence: CASSGRDRVSPLHF.

This clonotype was detected only a few times. This chain joins TRBV19 and TRBJ1-5; 7 bases match TRBD1. There are 15 residues in the CDR3. Losses at the gene ends were 7 bases for V and 4 bases for J; bases not matched to a gene: 10. Germline values: CDR1 LNHDA, CDR2 SQIVND (reference sequence). CDR3: CASNPSGTENQPQHF. The CDR3 DNA follows: TGTGCCAGTAACCCCAGTGGGACAGAGAATCAGCCCCAGCATTTT.

Ten or more counts support this clonotype. The V gene is TRBV24-1, the J gene TRBJ2-6; 16 bases agree with TRBD2. J lost 3 bases, V lost 6 bases, and 7 bases had no gene match. Per germline, CDR1 KGHDR and CDR2 SFDVKD. CDR3 length equals 19 residues. Here the CDR3 DNA reads TGTGCCACCAGTCCAGGGACTAGCGGGAGGGCGCTTGGGGCCAACGTCCTGACTTTC. Protein: CATSPGTSGRALGANVLTF.

This clonotype appeared once. This CDR3 is missing its conserved last phenylalanine or tryptophan, likely due to a read error. Here the CDR3 reads CASSVTGSREQYI. The CDR3 DNA sequence: TGTGCCAGCAGTGTAACAGGGTCTCGCGAGCAGTACATC. The chain links TRBV12-3 or TRBV12-4 to TRBJ2-7, with D possibly being TRBD1 (6 bases). There are 13 residues in the CDR3. The V gene lost 5 bases and the J gene lost 6 bases, with 14 bases spanning the gap.

At least ten counts were recorded for this clonotype. The chain carries TRBV5-1 and TRBJ1-1, with no clear D. V dropped 0 bases and J dropped 3 bases, with 6 bases sitting between them. The germline V gene has CDR1 SGHRS and CDR2 YFSETQ. The CDR3 contains 13 residues. The CDR3: CASSLEVYTEAFF. CDR3 bases: TGCGCCAGCAGCTTGGAGGTTTACACTGAAGCTTTCTTT. Full variable domain (outside the CDR3, taken from reference TRBV5-1 and TRBJ1-1): KAGVTQTPRYLIKTRGQQVTLSCSPISGHRSVSWYQQTPGQGLQFLFEYFSETQRNKGNFPGRFSGRQFSNSRSEMNVSTLELGDSALYLCASSLEVYTEAFFGQGTRLTVV.

Ten or more counts support this clonotype. The gene calls are TRBV6-5 and TRBJ2-7; D remains ambiguous. Germline lookup yields CDR1 MNHEY and CDR2 SVGAGI. The germline V and J ends were trimmed by 5 bases and 7 bases, with 15 bases remaining between them. This CDR3 has 13 amino acids. CDR3 sequence reads: CASSKDRVGEQYF. The DNA of the CDR3 is TGTGCCAGCAGTAAGGACCGGGTCGGAGAGCAGTACTTC.

This clonotype was recorded at least ten times. The chain uses TRBV28 and TRBJ2-3; a weak D match, TRBD2 (6 bases). The V end was cut by 2 bases, the J end by 6 bases, with 15 bases between. This CDR3 contains 15 residues. Germline loops: CDR1 MDHEN, CDR2 SYDVKM. CDR3 nucleotide sequence: TGTGCCAGCAGTTTAAGGTCCGGGAGAATCGATACGCAGTATTTT. Its translation is CASSLRSGRIDTQYF.

This clonotype showed up many times. The rearrangement uses TRBV5-1 and TRBJ2-5, with a tentative D call TRBD2 (5 bases). This CDR3 has 14 amino acids. V was shortened by 1 base and J by 5 bases, with 12 bases between the two germline ends. Germline values: CDR1 SGHRS, CDR2 YFSETQ. CDR3 in amino acids: CASSLLSGMETQYF. The CDR3 DNA sequence: TGCGCCAGCAGCTTGTTATCGGGGATGGAGACCCAGTACTTC.

This clonotype was detected many times. This chain uses TRBV10-3 with TRBJ1-4; no reliable D call. With 0 bases removed from V and 4 bases from J, the gap between germline ends came to 9 bases. The CDR3 consists of 15 residues. Germline V gives CDR1 ENHRY, CDR2 SYGVKD. The CDR3 DNA reads TGTGCCATCAGTGAGTCAGGACGGTATAATGAAAAACTGTTTTTT. This sequence encodes CAISESGRYNEKLFF.